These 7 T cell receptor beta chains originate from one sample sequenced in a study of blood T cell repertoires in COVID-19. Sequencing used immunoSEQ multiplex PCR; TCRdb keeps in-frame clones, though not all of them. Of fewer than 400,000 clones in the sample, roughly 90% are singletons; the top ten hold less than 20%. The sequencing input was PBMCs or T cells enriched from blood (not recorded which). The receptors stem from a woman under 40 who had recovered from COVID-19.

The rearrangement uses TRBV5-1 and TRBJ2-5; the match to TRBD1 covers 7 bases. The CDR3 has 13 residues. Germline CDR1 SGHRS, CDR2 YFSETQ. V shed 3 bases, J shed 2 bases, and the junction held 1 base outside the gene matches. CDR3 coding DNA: TGCGCCAGCAGCTCGGACAGGCAAGAGACCCAGTACTTC. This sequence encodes CASSSDRQETQYF. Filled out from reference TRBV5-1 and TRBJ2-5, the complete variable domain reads KAGVTQTPRYLIKTRGQQVTLSCSPISGHRSVSWYQQTPGQGLQFLFEYFSETQRNKGNFPGRFSGRQFSNSRSEMNVSTLELGDSALYLCASSSDRQETQYFGPGTRLLVL.

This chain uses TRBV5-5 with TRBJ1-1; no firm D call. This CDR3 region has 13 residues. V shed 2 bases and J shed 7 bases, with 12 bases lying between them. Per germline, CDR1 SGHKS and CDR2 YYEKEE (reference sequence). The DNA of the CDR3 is TGTGCCAGCAGCTTCAACTCCGCGGGTGAAGCTTTCTTT. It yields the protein CASSFNSAGEAFF.

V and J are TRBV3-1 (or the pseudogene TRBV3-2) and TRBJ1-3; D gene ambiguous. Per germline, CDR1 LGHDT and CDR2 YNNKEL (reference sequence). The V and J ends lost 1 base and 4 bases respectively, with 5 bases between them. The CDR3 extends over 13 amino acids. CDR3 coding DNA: TGTGCCAGCAGCCAAGTCTTCGGAAACACCATATATTTT. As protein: CASSQVFGNTIYF.

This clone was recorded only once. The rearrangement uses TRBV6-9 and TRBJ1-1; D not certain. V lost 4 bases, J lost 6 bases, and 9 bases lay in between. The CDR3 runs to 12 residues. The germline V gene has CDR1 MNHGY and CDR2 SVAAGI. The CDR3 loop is CASSSPAAEAFF. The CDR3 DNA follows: TGTGCCAGCAGTTCCCCCGCGGCTGAAGCTTTCTTT.

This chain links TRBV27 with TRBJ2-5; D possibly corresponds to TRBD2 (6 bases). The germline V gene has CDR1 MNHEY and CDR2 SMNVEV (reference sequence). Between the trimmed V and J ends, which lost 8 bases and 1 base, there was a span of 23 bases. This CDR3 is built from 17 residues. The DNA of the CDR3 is TGTGCCAGCCGAGCAATTGGAGGGGCGCTTTTCCAAGAGACCCAGTACTTC. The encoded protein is CASRAIGGALFQETQYF.

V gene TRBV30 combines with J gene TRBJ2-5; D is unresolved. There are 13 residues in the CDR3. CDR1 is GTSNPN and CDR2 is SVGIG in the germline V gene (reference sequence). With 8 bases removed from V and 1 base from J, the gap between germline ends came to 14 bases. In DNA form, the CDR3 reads TGTGCCCGTACGACTGGTATCCAAGAGACCCAGTACTTC. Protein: CARTTGIQETQYF.

Here the CDR3 reads CASRVDRVSYNSPLHF. For the CDR3, the DNA is TGCGCCAGCAGGGTCGACAGGGTCTCCTATAATTCACCCCTCCACTTT. V is TRBV5-1 and J is TRBJ1-6; 7 bases are shared with TRBD1. Germline assignment: CDR1 SGHRS and CDR2 YFSETQ. Trimming cost V 5 bases and J 0 bases; bases outside gene matches: 5. The CDR3 is made up of 16 amino acids.